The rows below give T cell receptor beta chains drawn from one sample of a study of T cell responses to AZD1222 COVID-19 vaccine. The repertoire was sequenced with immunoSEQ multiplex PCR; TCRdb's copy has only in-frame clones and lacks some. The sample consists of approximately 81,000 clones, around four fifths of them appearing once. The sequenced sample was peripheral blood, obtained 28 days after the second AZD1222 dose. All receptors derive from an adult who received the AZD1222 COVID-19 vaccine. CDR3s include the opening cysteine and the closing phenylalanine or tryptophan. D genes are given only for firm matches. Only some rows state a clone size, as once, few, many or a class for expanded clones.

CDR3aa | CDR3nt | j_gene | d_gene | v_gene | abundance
CASSLDPGDEAFF | TGTGCCAGCAGCTTAGATCCGGGAGATGAAGCTTTCTTT | TRBJ1-1 | NA | TRBV11-3 | once
CASSRDSEGNVLTF | TGTGCCAGCAGTCGGGACAGCGAGGGCAACGTCCTGACTTTC | TRBJ2-6 | TRBD1 | TRBV6-4 | NA
CASGGANSPLHF | TGTGCCAGCGGCGGCGCAAATTCACCCCTCCACTTT | TRBJ1-6 | NA | TRBV3-1/TRBV3-2 | NA
CASSLGMINSPLHF | TGTGCCAGCAGCTTAGGGATGATTAATTCACCCCTCCACTTT | TRBJ1-6 | NA | TRBV7-2 | NA
CASSLEGGTQETQYF | TGTGCCAGCAGCTTGGAAGGCGGGACTCAAGAGACCCAGTACTTC | TRBJ2-5 | NA | TRBV5-4 | NA
CASSLSRQGMETQYF | TGTGCCAGCAGCTTGAGTCGACAGGGAATGGAGACCCAGTACTTC | TRBJ2-5 | TRBD1 | TRBV5-4 | once
CASSPRLAALPYEQYF | TGTGCCAGCAGTCCCAGACTAGCGGCCCTCCCCTACGAGCAGTACTTC | TRBJ2-7 | TRBD2 | TRBV28 | NA
CAWSVQDNEQFF | TGTGCCTGGAGTGTACAAGATAATGAGCAGTTCTTC | TRBJ2-1 | NA | TRBV30 | NA
CASSRDPPGANTGELFF | TGCGCTAGCAGCAGAGATCCGCCCGGAGCGAACACCGGGGAGCTGTTTTTT | TRBJ2-2 | NA | TRBV7-7 | NA
CASSSDLAGGFYEQYF | TGTGCCAGCAGTTCTGACTTAGCGGGAGGGTTCTACGAGCAGTACTTC | TRBJ2-7 | TRBD2 | TRBV27 | once
CASSQQGSNSPLHF | TGTGCCAGCAGTCAACAGGGAAGTAATTCACCCCTCCACTTT | TRBJ1-6 | NA | TRBV27 | NA
CATSGGTEGLYGYTF | TGTGCCACCAGCGGAGGAACGGAAGGGCTCTATGGCTACACCTTC | TRBJ1-2 | NA | TRBV15 | NA
CASSLTPSGHVYEQYF | TGTGCCAGCAGCCTCACGCCTAGCGGACATGTCTACGAGCAGTACTTC | TRBJ2-7 | TRBD2 | TRBV6-2/TRBV6-3 | few
CASSQRQRGSGNTIYF | TGTGCCAGCAGCCAACGCCAGAGAGGCTCTGGAAACACCATATATTTT | TRBJ1-3 | NA | TRBV14 | NA
CASSGLDTQYF | TGTGCCAGCAGTGGACTAGATACGCAGTATTTT | TRBJ2-3 | NA | TRBV2 | NA
CASSAQGRAQETQYF | TGTGCCAGCAGCGCCCAGGGTAGGGCGCAAGAGACCCAGTACTTC | TRBJ2-5 | NA | TRBV7-9 | NA
CASSPEFGQQGEQFF | TGTGCCAGCTCACCGGAATTCGGGCAGCAGGGTGAGCAGTTCTTC | TRBJ2-1 | NA | TRBV18 | NA
CASSFSSGRAIDTQYF | TGCGCCAGCAGCTTCTCGAGCGGGAGGGCCATAGATACGCAGTATTTT | TRBJ2-3 | TRBD2 | TRBV5-1 | NA
CARGQEPRSYNEQFF | TGTGCCAGGGGACAGGAGCCCCGCTCCTACAATGAGCAGTTCTTC | TRBJ2-1 | TRBD1 | TRBV2 | few
CASSVALSNYGYTF | TGTGCCAGCAGCGTCGCCCTCTCTAACTATGGCTACACCTTC | TRBJ1-2 | NA | TRBV9 | NA
CASSSRRNTIYF | TGTGCCAGCAGCTCCCGGAGGAACACCATATATTTT | TRBJ1-3 | NA | TRBV5-6 | NA
CASSPLAVGYNEQFF | TGTGCCAGCAGCCCCCTAGCGGTGGGTTACAATGAGCAGTTCTTC | TRBJ2-1 | TRBD2 | TRBV7-3 | NA
CASSQDVEPGANVLTF | TGCGCCAGCAGCCAAGATGTGGAGCCTGGGGCCAACGTCCTGACTTTC | TRBJ2-6 | NA | TRBV4-3 | NA
CASSPQGAGELFF | TGTGCCAGCTCACCACAGGGGGCCGGGGAGCTGTTTTTT | TRBJ2-2 | NA | TRBV18 | once
CASSIQGPNTEAFF | TGTGCCAGTAGTATCCAGGGGCCGAACACTGAAGCTTTCTTT | TRBJ1-1 | NA | TRBV19 | NA
CATRPRGNEKLFF | TGTGCCACCCGCCCCAGGGGAAATGAAAAACTGTTTTTT | TRBJ1-4 | NA | TRBV27 | NA
CASNYRGSGNTIYF | TGTGCCAGCAACTACAGGGGGTCTGGAAACACCATATATTTT | TRBJ1-3 | TRBD1 | TRBV7-9 | NA
CASSRLAGAADTQYF | TGTGCCAGCAGTAGACTAGCGGGAGCGGCAGATACGCAGTATTTT | TRBJ2-3 | TRBD2 | TRBV7-2 | NA
CASSAGGGQDNEKLFF | TGTGCCAGCAGCGCCGGGGGCGGACAGGATAATGAAAAACTGTTTTTT | TRBJ1-4 | TRBD1 | TRBV9 | NA
CAISEGGAGGSVDEQFF | TGTGCCATCAGTGAGGGGGGGGCGGGAGGCAGTGTCGATGAGCAGTTCTTC | TRBJ2-1 | TRBD2 | TRBV10-3 | NA
CASSFSASGNTGELFF | TGTGCCAGCAGCTTTTCAGCTAGCGGAAACACCGGGGAGCTGTTTTTT | TRBJ2-2 | TRBD2 | TRBV7-2 | NA
CASSVADEQYF | TGTGCCAGCAGTGTTGCGGACGAGCAGTACTTC | TRBJ2-7 | NA | TRBV2 | once
CASSLRGQGIIPDTQYF | TGTGCCAGCAGTTTGAGGGGACAGGGGATAATTCCAGATACGCAGTATTTT | TRBJ2-3 | TRBD1 | TRBV27 | NA
CSGGDPSGSEQYF | TGCAGCGGGGGGGATCCATCAGGTAGCGAGCAGTACTTC | TRBJ2-7 | NA | TRBV29-1 | NA
CASSFRGIAEAFF | TGTGCCAGCAGTTTCAGGGGAATAGCTGAAGCTTTCTTT | TRBJ1-1 | NA | TRBV6-5 | NA
CASSLSQGNNEQFF | TGTGCCAGCAGCTTATCCCAGGGTAACAATGAGCAGTTCTTC | TRBJ2-1 | NA | TRBV7-3 | NA
CAWSTMTGGRAFF | TGTGCCTGGAGTACTATGACAGGGGGCCGGGCTTTCTTT | TRBJ1-1 | TRBD1 | TRBV30 | NA
CASSLDRGGEQYF | TGTGCCAGCAGCTTAGATCGGGGAGGCGAGCAGTACTTC | TRBJ2-7 | NA | TRBV7-7 | NA
CASSLKVPGRQGNSEKLFF | TGTGCCAGCAGCTTAAAGGTCCCCGGACGACAGGGGAATAGTGAAAAACTGTTTTTT | TRBJ1-4 | TRBD1 | TRBV7-8 | NA
CASSRRLAGGSEGVPEQYF | TGTGCCAGCAGCCGTCGACTAGCGGGAGGCTCTGAGGGAGTCCCGGAGCAGTACTTC | TRBJ2-7 | TRBD2 | TRBV7-2 | NA
CASVGSGAYSGNTIYF | TGTGCCAGCGTGGGTTCGGGAGCCTACTCTGGAAACACCATATATTTT | TRBJ1-3 | NA | TRBV28 | once
CSVEEGRDEQYF | TGCAGCGTTGAAGAGGGAAGGGACGAGCAGTACTTC | TRBJ2-7 | NA | TRBV29-1 | NA
CASSSPSSYNEQFF | TGTGCCAGCAGCTCTCCTAGCTCCTACAATGAGCAGTTCTTC | TRBJ2-1 | NA | TRBV5-6 | NA
CASSLAGLATDEQFF | TGTGCCAGCAGCTTAGCGGGACTAGCGACCGATGAGCAGTTCTTC | TRBJ2-1 | TRBD2 | TRBV7-2 | NA